This TCR beta chain was sequenced for a study of T cell changes during pregnancy in multiple sclerosis. The germline CDR1 and CDR2 sequences are SGHTA and FQGTGA. With 4 bases clipped from V and 5 bases from J, the junction kept 6 bases outside the gene matches. This CDR3 is built from 14 residues. Assay: immunoSEQ multiplex PCR; the TCRdb copy retains only in-frame clones and omits some. Of roughly 79,000 clones listed, over 80% are singletons. Sequencing used CD4+ T cells from peripheral blood mononuclear cells, obtained before pregnancy. The clonotype was recovered from a female donor with multiple sclerosis, enrolled in a pregnancy study. The chain employs TRBV7-3 and TRBJ2-5, with 8 positions matching TRBD2. CDR3 nucleotide sequence: TGTGCCAGCAGCTCGGGACTAGTTAGCGAGACCCAGTACTTC. Encoded protein: CASSSGLVSETQYF.